Shown below are 20 T cell receptor beta chains from a single sample sequenced in a study of post-analysis software for immune sequencing data (dated by TCRdb to 2013 to 2016). These receptors are not linked to any known antigen. The paper as a whole reports these results and caveats: Roughly 5 TRBV segments, including TRBV5-6, TRBV5-1 and TRBV20-1, were significantly more frequent in patients than controls.

The library relied on PCR. TCRdb names Illumina HiSeq 2500 as the instrument used. Unique molecular identifiers were incorporated into TCR beta cDNA libraries to reduce PCR and sequencing biases. The public reads were quality trimmed at Q25 with fastp and then assembled into clones with MiXCR by TCRdb, keeping productive beta chains. Rows are unified per CDR3 protein, each entry keeping the most common DNA and genes. Counted in this sample were about 500,000 distinct CDR3 sequences; approximately 45% of them appeared once. 9% to 14% of the sample is taken by the ten largest. The sequenced sample was blood. The source is a girl aged 10-17 years with multiple sclerosis.

The genes are TRBV18 and TRBJ2-7, with D perhaps TRBD1 (5 bases). Germline V CDR1 and CDR2: KGHSH, LQKENI. V was shortened by 2 bases and J by 6 bases, with 17 bases between the two germline ends. This CDR3 region has 15 residues. The chain's CDR3 is CASSPSRVPNLEQYF. The CDR3 nucleotides are TGTGCCAGCTCACCAAGCAGGGTACCCAATCTCGAGCAGTACTTC.

This clonotype came up a few times. The chain links TRBV20-1 to TRBJ2-7; the match to TRBD1 covers 10 bases. The CDR3 is made up of 16 amino acids. The germline CDR1 and CDR2 sequences are DFQATT and SNEGSKA (reference sequence). Trimming at V came to 6 bases and at J to 0 bases, leaving 11 bases not matched to a gene. The CDR3 region is CSAPRGTGAFSYEQYF. The CDR3 DNA follows: TGCAGTGCCCCCCGAGGGACAGGGGCTTTCTCCTACGAGCAGTACTTC.

Regarding this clonotype: A read error may produce the germline difference seen at one junction end. The chain carries TRBV28 and TRBJ2-7; 11 nucleotides match TRBD2. Looked up from germline, CDR1 is MDHEN and CDR2 is SYDVKM. This CDR3 has 16 amino acids. The DNA for the CDR3 is TGCGCCAGCAGTTTGGTGACTAGCGGGAACGTCCGCGAGCAGTACTTC. Translating it yields CASSLVTSGNVREQYF. Filled out from reference TRBV28 and TRBJ2-7, the complete variable domain reads DVKVTQSSRYLVKRTGEKVFLECVQDMDHENMFWYRQDPGLGLRLIYFSYDVKMKEKGDIPEGYSVSREKKERFSLILESASTNQTSMYLCASSLVTSGNVREQYFGPGTRLTVT.

DNA for the CDR3: TGTGCCACGAGATATGCTAGCGTGTCCGGGGAGCTGTTTTTT. This translates into CATRYASVSGELFF. This chain connects TRBV6-6 to TRBJ2-2; tentative D call: TRBD2 (6 bases). The CDR3 is made up of 14 amino acids. CDR1 is MNHNY, CDR2 SVGAGI, per germline (reference sequence). V was clipped by 10 bases and J by 6 bases, with 18 bases between them.

The genes are TRBV5-1 and TRBJ2-1; D not certain. CDR3 length equals 18 residues. The germline V and J ends were trimmed by 0 bases and 0 bases, with 16 bases remaining between them. Germline CDR1 and CDR2: SGHRS and YFSETQ. The CDR3: CASSLVHRARSSYNEQFF. CDR3 sequence (DNA): TGCGCCAGCAGCTTGGTCCACCGGGCGAGAAGCTCCTACAATGAGCAGTTCTTC.

DNA of the CDR3: TGTGCCAGCAGCTCCGGACAGGGGGCAGGAGATACGCAGTATTTT. Protein: CASSSGQGAGDTQYF. This chain links TRBV7-9 with TRBJ2-3, with 11 bases identical to TRBD1. The CDR3 is 15 residues long. CDR1 and CDR2 (germline): SEHNR, FQNEAQ (reference sequence). Germline trimming cut 4 bases from V and 5 bases from J; bases unmatched to any gene: 5.

This chain joins TRBV10-3 and TRBJ1-5, with D unclear. Trimming cost V 2 bases and J 0 bases, with 5 bases left between them. There are 14 residues in the CDR3. The germline V gene encodes CDR1 ENHRY and CDR2 SYGVKD. The CDR3 coding sequence is TGTGCCATCAGTGAGGGGTTTAGCAATCAGCCCCAGCATTTT. Amino acids: CAISEGFSNQPQHF.

This clonotype has just a few counts. The chain joins TRBV9 to TRBJ1-6; D perhaps matches TRBD1 (5 bases). Per the germline V gene, CDR1 is SGDLS and CDR2 is YYNGEE. This CDR3 contains 18 residues. V shed 5 bases and J shed 8 bases, with 26 bases lying between them. CDR3 nucleotides: TGTGCCAGCAGAGTTGATCCAGGAGGGGACGGGGTATATTCACCCCTCCACTTT. Encoded protein: CASRVDPGGDGVYSPLHF.

This chain joins TRBV7-2 and TRBJ2-1; 8 bases line up with TRBD2. Trimming at V came to 4 bases and at J to 8 bases, leaving 13 bases not matched to a gene. This CDR3 spans 16 amino acids. CDR1 and CDR2 from the germline V gene are SGHTA and FQGNSA. The CDR3 DNA is TGTGCCAGCAGCTCCCTAGTCAGCGGGAGTACCCATGAGCAGTTCTTC. This gives the protein CASSSLVSGSTHEQFF. Full variable domain (outside the CDR3, taken from reference TRBV7-2 and TRBJ2-1): GAGVSQSPSNKVTEKGKDVELRCDPISGHTALYWYRQSLGQGLEFLIYFQGNSAPDKSGLPSDRFSAERTGGSVSTLTIQRTQQEDSAVYLCASSSLVSGSTHEQFFGPGTRLTVL.

This clonotype turned up a few times. This sequence joins TRBV7-2 and TRBJ2-4; no firm D call. Trimming stripped 7 bases from V and 0 bases from J, with 16 bases between. This CDR3 region has 16 residues. Germline lookup yields CDR1 SGHTA and CDR2 FQGNSA. CDR3 sequence (DNA): TGTGCCAGCACCCCGGACGAAGTTCTAGCCAAAAACATTCAGTACTTC. Amino acids: CASTPDEVLAKNIQYF.

V and J are TRBV6-5 and TRBJ2-7, with D possibly matching TRBD2 (6 bases). The ends were cut back, 5 bases at V and 4 bases at J, with 12 bases in the middle. The CDR3 is made up of 13 amino acids. Germline CDR1 is MNHEY and CDR2 is SVGAGI. The CDR3 nucleotides read TGTGCCAGCAGTAATAGCGGAACGTACGAGCAGTACTTC. The encoded protein is CASSNSGTYEQYF.

The chain is built from TRBV27 and TRBJ2-7; unclear D gene. The CDR3 is 15 amino acids. Germline loops: CDR1 MNHEY, CDR2 SMNVEV (reference sequence). The ends were cut back, 6 bases at V and 1 base at J, with 16 bases in the middle. The CDR3 region is CASSREGITSYEQYF. The CDR3 DNA follows: TGTGCCAGCAGCCGCGAAGGGATTACGTCCTACGAGCAGTACTTC.

Only a few counts were recorded for this clonotype. J is TRBJ2-1 and V is TRBV20-1; perhaps TRBD2 as D (5 bases). This CDR3 has 16 residues. V was clipped by 0 bases and J by 3 bases, with 15 bases between them. Germline CDR1 reads DFQATT; CDR2 reads SNEGSKA (reference sequence). The CDR3 spells CSAREVGWELYNEQFF. DNA of the CDR3: TGCAGTGCTAGAGAGGTGGGGTGGGAGCTCTACAATGAGCAGTTCTTC.

The chain carries TRBV3-1 and TRBJ2-4; D unresolved. With the DNA end fitting TRBJ2-7 better, the J assignment may be wrong. Germline CDR1 reads LGHDT; CDR2 reads YNNKEL (reference sequence). CDR3 length: 13 amino acids. The CDR3 DNA reads as TGTGCCAGCAGCCAAGATGGCCGTTACGAGCAGTACTTC. It codes for CASSQDGRYEQYF.

This clonotype was seen a handful of times. The chain carries TRBV10-3 and TRBJ2-7; D might be TRBD2 (7 bases). The ends were cut back, 9 bases at V and 3 bases at J, with 12 bases in the middle. The CDR3 spans 12 residues. Per germline, CDR1 ENHRY and CDR2 SYGVKD. CDR3: CAIQGGGYEQYF. CDR3 sequence (DNA): TGTGCCATACAGGGAGGGGGCTACGAGCAGTACTTC.

There are a few counts of this clonotype. The rearrangement uses TRBV7-9 and TRBJ2-1; 13 positions agree with TRBD2. After removal of 6 bases from V and 10 bases from J, the junction contained 6 bases not matched to a gene. The length of the CDR3 is 14 residues. Germline CDR1 reads SEHNR; CDR2 reads FQNEAQ (reference sequence). The CDR3 nucleotides are TGTGCCAGCAGACCAGGGACTAGCGGGATCGAGCAGTTCTTC. This encodes CASRPGTSGIEQFF.

The V gene is TRBV6-6, the J gene TRBJ2-1, with 13 bases lining up with TRBD2. Losses at the gene ends were 0 bases for V and 9 bases for J; bases not matched to a gene: 5. Germline V gene data show CDR1 as MNHNY and CDR2 as SVGAGI (reference sequence). This CDR3 is 16 amino acids long. This CDR3 reads CASSYSTSGRLGEQFF. CDR3 coding DNA: TGTGCCAGCAGTTACTCGACTAGCGGGAGGCTTGGTGAGCAGTTCTTC.

This clonotype was counted once. The gene calls are TRBV21-1 and TRBJ1-1; the table assigns TRBD1, which was not confirmed against the DNA. TRBV21-1 is labeled a pseudogene. The CDR3 has 19 amino acids. CDR3: CASSVRTGGQSPMNTEAFF. In nucleotides, the CDR3 is TGTGCCAGCAGCGTCCGGACAGGGGGTCAGTCACCGATGAACACTGAAGCTTTCTTT.

The chain has TRBV29-1 and TRBJ1-2; 9 bases match TRBD1. Germline CDR1 is SQVTM and CDR2 is ANQGSEA. The trim removed 6 bases at V and 0 bases at J, leaving 5 bases unmatched. CDR3 length equals 14 residues. The chain's CDR3 is CSVIGQGTNYGYTF. The CDR3 nucleotides read TGCAGCGTGATAGGACAGGGGACTAACTATGGCTACACCTTC.

The rearrangement joins TRBV27 to TRBJ1-1; 8 nucleotides agree with TRBD1. V dropped 3 bases and J dropped 1; count of bases not matched to a gene: 4. This CDR3 has 15 amino acids. Germline CDR1 and CDR2: MNHEY and SMNVEV (reference sequence). CDR3 DNA sequence: TGTGCCAGCAGTTTCCGTGGGACAGGGAACACTGAAGCTTTCTTT. Translated: CASSFRGTGNTEAFF.